This T cell receptor (beta chain) stems from a study of CD8 T cells in ankylosing spondylitis. This CDR3 has 16 amino acids. Germline CDR1 reads DFQATT; CDR2 reads SNEGSKA (reference sequence). V was pared by 3 bases and J by 4 bases, with 22 bases between. From the 5' RACE reads, TCRdb called clonotypes with MiXCR, one entry per CDR3 protein. The table has under 170,000 distinct CDR3 sequences, under 45% seen once. The rearrangement uses TRBV20-1 and TRBJ2-7; TRBD2 might be the D (6 bases). This clonotype originated in a male donor with ankylosing spondylitis. Material for sequencing was synovial fluid, either unsorted or a sorted T cell fraction (not recorded which). The CDR3 reads CSARDDWGSGPYEQYF. The CDR3, as DNA: TGCAGTGCTAGGGATGACTGGGGTAGCGGTCCTTACGAGCAGTACTTC.